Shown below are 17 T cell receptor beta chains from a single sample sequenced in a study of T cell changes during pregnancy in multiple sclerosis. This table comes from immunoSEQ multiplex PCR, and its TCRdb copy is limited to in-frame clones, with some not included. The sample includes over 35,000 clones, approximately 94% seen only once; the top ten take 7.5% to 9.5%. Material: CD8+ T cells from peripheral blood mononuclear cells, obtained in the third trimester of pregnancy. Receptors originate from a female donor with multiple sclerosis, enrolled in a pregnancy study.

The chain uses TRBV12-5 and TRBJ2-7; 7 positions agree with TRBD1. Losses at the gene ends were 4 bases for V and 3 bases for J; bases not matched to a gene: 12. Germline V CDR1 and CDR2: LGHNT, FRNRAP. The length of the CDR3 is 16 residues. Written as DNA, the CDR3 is TGTGCTAGTGGTTCCCCTGGACAGGATCCATACTACGAGCAGTACTTC. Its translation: CASGSPGQDPYYEQYF.

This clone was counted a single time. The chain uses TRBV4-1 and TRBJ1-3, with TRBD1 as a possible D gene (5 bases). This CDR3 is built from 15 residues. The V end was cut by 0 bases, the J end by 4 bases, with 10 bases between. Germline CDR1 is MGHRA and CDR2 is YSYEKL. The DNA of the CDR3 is TGCGCCAGCAGCCAAGATCAGGGATCCGGAAACACCATATATTTT. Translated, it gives CASSQDQGSGNTIYF.

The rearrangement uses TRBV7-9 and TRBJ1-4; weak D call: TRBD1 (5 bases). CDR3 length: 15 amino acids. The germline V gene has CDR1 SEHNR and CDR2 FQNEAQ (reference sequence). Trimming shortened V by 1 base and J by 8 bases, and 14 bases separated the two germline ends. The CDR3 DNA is TGTGCCAGCAGCTTAGGTTCGGGGGAGGACGAAAAACTGTTTTTT. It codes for CASSLGSGEDEKLFF.

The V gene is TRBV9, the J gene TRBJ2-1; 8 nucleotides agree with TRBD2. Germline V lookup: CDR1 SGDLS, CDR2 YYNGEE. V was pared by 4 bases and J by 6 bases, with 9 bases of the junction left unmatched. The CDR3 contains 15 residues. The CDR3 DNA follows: TGTGCCAGCAGCATCACTAGCGGAGGGGGCAATGAGCAGTTCTTC. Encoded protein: CASSITSGGGNEQFF.

The CDR3 bases are TGTGCCAGCAGCTTGCGGGGAGGAAGATACATTCAGTACTTC. Encoded protein: CASSLRGGRYIQYF. The chain carries TRBV5-4 and TRBJ2-4, with D tentatively TRBD2 (6 bases). V was pared by 1 base and J by 8 bases, with 13 bases between. Germline V gene sequence: CDR1 SGHNT, CDR2 YYREEE (reference sequence). This CDR3 is built from 14 residues.

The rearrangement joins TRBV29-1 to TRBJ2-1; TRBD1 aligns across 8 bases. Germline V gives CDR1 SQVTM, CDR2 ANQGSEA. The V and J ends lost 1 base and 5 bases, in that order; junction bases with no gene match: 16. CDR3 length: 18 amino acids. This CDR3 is CSVEGRGRLGIPHNEQFF. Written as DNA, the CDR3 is TGCAGCGTTGAAGGCAGGGGGCGCCTCGGTATCCCCCACAATGAGCAGTTCTTC.

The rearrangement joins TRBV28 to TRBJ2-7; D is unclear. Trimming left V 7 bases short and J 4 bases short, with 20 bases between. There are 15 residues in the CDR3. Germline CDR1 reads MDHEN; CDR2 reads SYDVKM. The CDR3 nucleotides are TGTGCCAGCACCCCCGTAGCCGTGAGAATTTACGAGCAGTACTTC. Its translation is CASTPVAVRIYEQYF.

The CDR3 nucleotides are TGTGCCAGCAGCTTGTTCGGGGGGACTGAAGCTTTCTTT. This sequence encodes CASSLFGGTEAFF. The gene calls are TRBV5-4 and TRBJ1-1; possibly TRBD1 for D (5 bases). The CDR3 extends over 13 amino acids. Per germline, CDR1 SGHNT and CDR2 YYREEE (reference sequence). The V gene lost 1 base and the J gene lost 5 bases, with 9 bases spanning the gap.

The CDR3 DNA reads TGTGCCAGCAGTTTGGAATTAGCGGGAGTAGGTGAGCAGTACTTC. Translating gives CASSLELAGVGEQYF. The chain employs TRBV27 and TRBJ2-7, with TRBD2 matching over 9 bases. The CDR3 loop spans 15 amino acids. V was clipped by 3 bases and J by 7 bases; unmatched bases: 10. Germline CDR1 and CDR2: MNHEY and SMNVEV (reference sequence).

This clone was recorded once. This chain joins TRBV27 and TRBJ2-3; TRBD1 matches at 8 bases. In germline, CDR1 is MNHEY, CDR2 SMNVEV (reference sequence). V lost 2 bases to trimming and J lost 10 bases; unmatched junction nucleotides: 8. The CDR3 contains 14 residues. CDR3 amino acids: CASSLMGRDRPQYF. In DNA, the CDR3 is TGTGCCAGCAGTTTAATGGGCCGGGACAGGCCGCAGTATTTT.

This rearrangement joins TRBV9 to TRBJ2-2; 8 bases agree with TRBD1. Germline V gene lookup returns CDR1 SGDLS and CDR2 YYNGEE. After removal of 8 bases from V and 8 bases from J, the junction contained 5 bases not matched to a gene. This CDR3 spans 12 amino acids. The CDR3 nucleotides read TGTGCCAGTCAGACAGGGGAAGGGGAGCTGTTTTTT. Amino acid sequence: CASQTGEGELFF.

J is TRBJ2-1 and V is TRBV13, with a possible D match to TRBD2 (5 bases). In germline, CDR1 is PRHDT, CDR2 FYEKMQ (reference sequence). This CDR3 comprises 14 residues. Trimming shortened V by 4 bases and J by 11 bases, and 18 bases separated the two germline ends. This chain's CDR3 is CASSSDGESAQQFF. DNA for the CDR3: TGTGCCAGCAGCTCCGACGGGGAAAGCGCCCAGCAGTTCTTC.

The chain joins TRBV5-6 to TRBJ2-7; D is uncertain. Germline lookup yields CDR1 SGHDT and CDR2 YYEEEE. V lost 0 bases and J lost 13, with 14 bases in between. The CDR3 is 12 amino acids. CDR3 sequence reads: CASSLGQAYEYF. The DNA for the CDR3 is TGTGCCAGCAGCTTGGGCCAGGCCTACGAATACTTC.

The CDR3 here is CASSKAGGPYEQYF. The CDR3 DNA reads as TGCGCCAGCAGCAAAGCGGGAGGGCCGTACGAGCAGTACTTC. The chain uses TRBV4-1 and TRBJ2-7, with 10 positions matching TRBD2. V trimming: 5 bases; J trimming: 4 bases; junction bases outside the gene matches: 5. Per the germline V gene, CDR1 is MGHRA and CDR2 is YSYEKL. This CDR3 is built from 14 residues.

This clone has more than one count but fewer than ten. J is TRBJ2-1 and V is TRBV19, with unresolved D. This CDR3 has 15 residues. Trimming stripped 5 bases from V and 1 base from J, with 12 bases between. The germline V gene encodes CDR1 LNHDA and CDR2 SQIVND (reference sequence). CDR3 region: CASSLTISSYNEQFF. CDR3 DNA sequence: TGTGCCAGTAGTCTAACTATAAGTTCCTACAATGAGCAGTTCTTC.

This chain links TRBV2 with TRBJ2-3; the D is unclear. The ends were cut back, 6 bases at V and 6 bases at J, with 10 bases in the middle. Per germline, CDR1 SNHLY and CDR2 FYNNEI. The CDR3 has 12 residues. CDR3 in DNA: TGTGCCAGCAGCCGAACGGGTGATACGCAGTATTTT. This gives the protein CASSRTGDTQYF.

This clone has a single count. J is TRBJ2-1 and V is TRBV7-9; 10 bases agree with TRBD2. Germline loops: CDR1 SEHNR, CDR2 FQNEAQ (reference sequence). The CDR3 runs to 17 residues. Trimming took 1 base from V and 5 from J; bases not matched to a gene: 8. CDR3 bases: TGTGCCAGCAGCTTAGGGACTAGCGGCAATATTAACAATGAGCAGTTCTTC. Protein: CASSLGTSGNINNEQFF.